This is a list of T cell receptor beta chains from one sample in a study of blood T cell repertoires in COVID-19. Assay: immunoSEQ multiplex PCR; the TCRdb copy retains only in-frame clones and omits some. The table records more than 40,000 clones, about 88% of them present only once. Sequenced sample: peripheral blood. The receptors were sampled from a man in his forties or fifties with active COVID-19. Both conserved end residues are part of each CDR3. D genes are given only for firm matches. Clone size is not always given. Where it is, it says once, few, many or a class for expanded clones.

- | 15 | TRBD1 | TRBJ2-7 | TRBV9 | TGTGCCAGCAGCACCCGGACAGGGAAGGGGGCCGAGCAGTACTTC | CASSTRTGKGAEQYF
- | 17 | TRBD2 | TRBJ2-3 | TRBV7-9 | TGTGCCAGCAGCTCAATGACTAGCGGGGCCTCCACAGATACGCAGTATTTT | CASSSMTSGASTDTQYF
- | 13 | - | TRBJ1-4 | TRBV28 | TGTGCCAGCCACTCTGCAACTAATGAAAAACTGTTTTTT | CASHSATNEKLFF
- | 15 | - | TRBJ2-3 | TRBV24-1 | TGTGCCACCAGTGATATGCCTTCGGGCACAGATACGCAGTATTTT | CATSDMPSGTDTQYF
few | 12 | TRBD1 | TRBJ2-7 | TRBV19 | TGTGCCGTGAGGGGACAGGGCTACGAGCAGTACTTC | CAVRGQGYEQYF
once | 16 | - | TRBJ1-2 | TRBV24-1 | TGTGCCACCAGGGGAATAGGCAGCCGAGGGAACTATGGCTACACCTTC | CATRGIGSRGNYGYTF
once | 15 | TRBD1 | TRBJ2-3 | TRBV7-3 | TGTGCCAGCAGCTCACAGACAGGGTTAAGAAATACGCAGTATTTT | CASSSQTGLRNTQYF
- | 14 | - | TRBJ2-7 | TRBV3-1/TRBV3-2 | TGTGCCAGCAGCCAAAGCCTCCCATCCTACGAGCAGTACTTC | CASSQSLPSYEQYF
- | 18 | - | TRBJ2-7 | TRBV9 | TGTGCCAGCAGCCCACCGGGGGAGGCGGGCGCTAGAACCTACGAGCAGTACTTC | CASSPPGEAGARTYEQYF
few | 14 | - | TRBJ2-7 | TRBV6-6 | TGTGCCAGCCGGTCGGCGGGCCAGAAAGGCGAGCAGTACTTC | CASRSAGQKGEQYF